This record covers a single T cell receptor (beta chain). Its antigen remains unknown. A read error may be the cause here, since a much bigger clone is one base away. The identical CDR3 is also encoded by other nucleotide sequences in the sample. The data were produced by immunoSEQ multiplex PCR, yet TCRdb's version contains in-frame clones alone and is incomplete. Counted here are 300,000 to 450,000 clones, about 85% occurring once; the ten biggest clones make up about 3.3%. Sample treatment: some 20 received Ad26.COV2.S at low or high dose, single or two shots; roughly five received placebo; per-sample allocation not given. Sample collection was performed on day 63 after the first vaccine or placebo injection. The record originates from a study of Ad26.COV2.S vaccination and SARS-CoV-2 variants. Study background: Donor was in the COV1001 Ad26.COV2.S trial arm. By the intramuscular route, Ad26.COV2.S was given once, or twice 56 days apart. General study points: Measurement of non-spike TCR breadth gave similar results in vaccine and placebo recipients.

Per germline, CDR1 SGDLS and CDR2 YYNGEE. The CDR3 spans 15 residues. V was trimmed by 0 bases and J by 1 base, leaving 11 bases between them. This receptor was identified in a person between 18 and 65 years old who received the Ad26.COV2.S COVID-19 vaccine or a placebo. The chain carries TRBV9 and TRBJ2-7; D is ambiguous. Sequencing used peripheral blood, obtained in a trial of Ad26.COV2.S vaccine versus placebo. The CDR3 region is CASSVGGGDSYEQYF. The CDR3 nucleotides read TGTGCCAGCAGCGTAGGCGGTGGGGATTCCTACGAGCAGTACTTC.